The clone carrying this TCR beta chain was recorded only once. Its specificity is not known. Repertoires were generated with immunoSEQ multiplex PCR, while TCRdb's copy carries only in-frame clones and drops some. The profile shows some 240,000 clones, about four fifths of them singletons. This sample was included in a study of Tregs in tolerant kidney transplant recipients. Study conclusions and caveats: No direct test of biological reproducibility was done here. Validation in larger populations is needed because few patients were studied.

Thawed PBMCs were FACS-sorted into unstimulated CD4+CD25+CD127- regulatory T cells, CD4+CD25- non-regulatory cells, CD4 and CD8 cells. Germline V gene data show CDR1 as SGHDT and CDR2 as YYEEEE. The V segment lost 5 bases and the J segment 4 bases; nucleotides outside the gene matches: 9. The CDR3 totals 17 residues. This clonotype was sampled from a human donor in good health. Sequenced sample: CD4+ T cells from blood. The chain links TRBV5-6 to TRBJ2-7; TRBD2 aligns across 16 bases. CDR3 region: CASSSGTSGRAQYEQYF. The CDR3 nucleotides are TGTGCCAGCAGTTCCGGGACTAGCGGGAGGGCCCAGTACGAGCAGTACTTC.